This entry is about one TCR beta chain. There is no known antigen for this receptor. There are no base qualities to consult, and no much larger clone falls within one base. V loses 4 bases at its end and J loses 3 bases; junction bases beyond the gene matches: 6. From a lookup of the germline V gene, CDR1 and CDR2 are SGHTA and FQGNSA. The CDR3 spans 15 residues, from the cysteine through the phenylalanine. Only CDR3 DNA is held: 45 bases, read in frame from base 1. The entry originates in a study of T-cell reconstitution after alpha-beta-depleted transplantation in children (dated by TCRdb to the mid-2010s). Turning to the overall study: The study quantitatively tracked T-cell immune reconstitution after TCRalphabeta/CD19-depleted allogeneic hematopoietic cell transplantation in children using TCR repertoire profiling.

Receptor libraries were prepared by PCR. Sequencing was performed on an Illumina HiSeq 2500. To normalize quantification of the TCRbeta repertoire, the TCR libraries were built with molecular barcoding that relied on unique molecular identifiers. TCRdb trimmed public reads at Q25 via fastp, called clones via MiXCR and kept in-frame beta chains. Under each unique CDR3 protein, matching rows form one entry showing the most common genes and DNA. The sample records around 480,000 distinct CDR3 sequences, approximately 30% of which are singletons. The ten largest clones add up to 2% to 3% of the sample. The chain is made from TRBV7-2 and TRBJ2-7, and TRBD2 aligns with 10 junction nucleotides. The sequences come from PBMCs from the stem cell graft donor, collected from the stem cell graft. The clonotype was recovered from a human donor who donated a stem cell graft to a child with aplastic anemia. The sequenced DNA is TGTGCCAGCAGCTCCCGGACTAGCGGATACTACGAGCAGTACTTC. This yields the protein CASSSRTSGYYEQYF.